This TCR beta chain came from a study of identical twins. V dropped 3 bases and J dropped 6 bases, with 11 bases sitting between them. The length of the CDR3 is 13 residues. For this clonotype: Its antigen is currently unknown.

Broader study findings: Within cord blood, abundant beta clonotypes carried fewer insertions, but memory repertoires showed no such trend. Diverse VJ usage suggested most zero-insertion clonotypes were not invariant T cells.

Unique molecular identifiers were in the cDNA, with template-switch universal primer binding. From the 5' RACE reads, TCRdb called clonotypes with MiXCR, one entry per CDR3 protein. Of around 370,000 distinct CDR3 sequences in the sample, roughly 9% were seen once. The sample comprised naive T cells sorted from blood. The chain employs TRBV12-3 or TRBV12-4 and TRBJ1-1; tentatively, D is TRBD1 (5 bases). The sequence was obtained from a woman aged 45-65 years in good health. Here the CDR3 DNA reads TGTGCCAGCAGTTTTGGCTGGGGGGCTGAAGCTTTCTTT. It encodes CASSFGWGAEAFF.